The 7 T cell receptor beta chains listed next were all sequenced from one sample in a study of cytotoxic CD8 clonotypes in ibrutinib-treated CLL. The table came from immunoSEQ multiplex PCR; TCRdb's copy has only in-frame clones and leaves some out. This table holds 90,000 to 150,000 clones, 50% to 65% found once. The specimen was PBMCs, collected after 24 months of ibrutinib treatment. The receptors were sampled from a human donor with chronic lymphocytic leukemia.

The chain has TRBV9 and TRBJ2-7; D call uncertain. Germline lookup yields CDR1 SGDLS and CDR2 YYNGEE. This CDR3 spans 14 amino acids. Trimming shortened V by 4 bases and J by 6 bases, and 17 bases separated the two germline ends. The CDR3 bases are TGTGCCAGCAGCCTTTATACTTCTACGAGCGAGCAGTACTTC. It specifies CASSLYTSTSEQYF.

V gene TRBV11-3 combines with J gene TRBJ1-5, with 8 nucleotides matching TRBD1. J gave up 5 bases and V 5 bases, and 5 bases lay outside the gene matches. In germline, CDR1 is SGHNT, CDR2 YENEEA. The CDR3 loop spans 14 amino acids. CDR3 protein: CASSTGGRDQPQHF. The DNA for the CDR3 is TGTGCCAGCAGCACAGGGGGGCGAGATCAGCCCCAGCATTTT.

The J gene is TRBJ1-1, the V gene TRBV7-8; D is uncertain. The CDR3 is made up of 15 amino acids. Trimming took off 0 bases at V and 2 bases at J, with 10 bases between the two ends. The germline V gene has CDR1 SGHVS and CDR2 FQNEAQ. CDR3 sequence (DNA): TGTGCCAGCAGCTTAGCCGAAAAGGTAAACACTGAAGCTTTCTTT. As protein: CASSLAEKVNTEAFF. Looking up the rest from reference TRBV7-8 and TRBJ1-1 gives the full variable domain: GAGVSQSPRYKVAKRGQDVALRCDPISGHVSLFWYQQALGQGPEFLTYFQNEAQLDKSGLPSDRFFAERPEGSVSTLKIQRTQQEDSAVYLCASSLAEKVNTEAFFGQGTRLTVV.

CDR3 sequence reads: CASSTQGAGEKLFF. The CDR3 bases are TGTGCCAGCAGCACGCAGGGGGCAGGGGAAAAACTGTTTTTT. The rearrangement links TRBV11-2 to TRBJ1-4; TRBD1 matches at 8 bases. The CDR3 totals 14 residues. Germline loops: CDR1 SGHAT, CDR2 FQNNGV. J lost 8 bases, V lost 5 bases, and 7 bases had no gene match.

The chain couples TRBV2 to TRBJ2-7; 7 bases line up with TRBD1. Germline assignment: CDR1 SNHLY and CDR2 FYNNEI. The CDR3 is 14 amino acids. With 5 bases clipped from V and 6 bases from J, the junction kept 10 bases outside the gene matches. The CDR3 loop reads CASSPRSTGSEQYF. Here the CDR3 DNA reads TGTGCCAGCAGTCCCCGGTCGACAGGGTCCGAGCAGTACTTC.

V gene TRBV29-1 combines with J gene TRBJ1-3; TRBD1 aligns across 8 bases. Germline V gene data show CDR1 as SQVTM and CDR2 as ANQGSEA. Trimming at V came to 4 bases and at J to 3 bases, leaving 5 bases not matched to a gene. This CDR3 contains 14 residues. The CDR3 sequence is CSVGPGTGGNTIYF. CDR3 DNA sequence: TGCAGCGTTGGACCCGGGACAGGTGGAAACACCATATATTTT.

There are a few counts of this clone. The rearrangement uses TRBV2 and TRBJ1-1; 10 bases are a match to TRBD1. The CDR3 is 15 residues long. Germline CDR1 SNHLY, CDR2 FYNNEI. J was trimmed by 4 bases and V by 2 bases; bases with no gene match: 4. The CDR3 DNA reads as TGTGCCAGCAGTGAACCTGGGACAGGGGCCACTGAAGCTTTCTTT. It is translated as CASSEPGTGATEAFF.